This entry lists 27 T cell receptor beta chains sequenced from one sample in a study of read filtering for tumor transcriptome and immune sequencing. This library used roughly 370 ng RNA and molecular barcoded adaptors spanning alpha/delta and beta/gamma chains. TCRdb analysed the reads with MiXCR anew, one entry per CDR3 protein. The sample contains about 25,000 distinct CDR3 sequences, approximately 23% of which appear only once. Material: a population of CD138-negative cells sorted from bone marrow. These receptors were taken from a donor aged 40 or older with multiple myeloma.

The chain uses TRBV10-3 and TRBJ2-3; 8 positions match TRBD1. V gave up 3 bases and J gave up 1 base; unmatched junction bases: 3. The CDR3 consists of 15 residues. The germline gives CDR1 ENHRY, CDR2 SYGVKD. CDR3 in DNA: TGTGCCATCAGTGACACAGGGGGTGGCACAGATACGCAGTATTTT. Protein sequence: CAISDTGGGTDTQYF.

The sample holds one count of this clonotype. The chain joins TRBV28 to TRBJ1-2; D call uncertain. Trimming took 1 base from V and 3 from J, leaving 3 bases between them. Looked up from germline, CDR1 is MDHEN and CDR2 is SYDVKM. The CDR3 totals 12 residues. This CDR3 is CASSLYDYGYTF. CDR3 DNA: TGTGCCAGCAGTTTATACGACTATGGCTACACCTTC.

The DNA of the CDR3 is TGTGCCAGCAAACCGGGACAAAAGGGGAGCAATCAGCCCCAGCATTTT. Translation: CASKPGQKGSNQPQHF. The rearrangement links TRBV6-5 to TRBJ1-5, with D possibly TRBD1 on 6 matching bases. The CDR3 loop spans 16 amino acids. Germline CDR1 is MNHEY and CDR2 is SVGAGI. V shed 7 bases and J shed 1 base, with 17 bases lying between them.

Remarks on this clonotype: Possible read error: a much larger clone is one base away. This rearrangement joins TRBV12-3 or TRBV12-4 to TRBJ2-1; 9 bases map to TRBD1. The junction had 12 bases not matched to a gene; V was cut back by 6 bases and J by 12 bases. This CDR3 contains 14 residues. The CDR3 here is CASSRTGAAAGQFF. CDR3 sequence (DNA): TGTGCCAGCAGCCGGACAGGGGCTGCCGCAGGGCAGTTCTTC.

This clonotype showed up many times. Here the CDR3 DNA reads TGCGCCAGCAGCTCCGTAGCCGGGACAGGGCTAAACTACGAGCAGTACTTC. It encodes CASSSVAGTGLNYEQYF. The chain carries TRBV5-1 and TRBJ2-7; TRBD1 matches at 9 bases. CDR1 and CDR2 from the germline V gene are SGHRS and YFSETQ. The CDR3 contains 17 residues. After removal of 3 bases from V and 3 bases from J, the junction contained 13 bases not matched to a gene. Full variable domain (rest looked up from reference TRBV5-1 and TRBJ2-7): KAGVTQTPRYLIKTRGQQVTLSCSPISGHRSVSWYQQTPGQGLQFLFEYFSETQRNKGNFPGRFSGRQFSNSRSEMNVSTLELGDSALYLCASSSVAGTGLNYEQYFGPGTRLTVT.

This clonotype was observed many times. The chain uses TRBV7-8 and TRBJ1-1, with D uncertain. The CDR3 is 14 residues long. The V and J ends lost 0 bases and 7 bases respectively, with 12 bases between them. Germline loops: CDR1 SGHVS, CDR2 FQNEAQ. The CDR3 nucleotides are TGTGCCAGCAGCTTAGCGCGGCAGGAGCGTGAAGCTTTCTTT. Translation gives CASSLARQEREAFF.

This chain uses TRBV6-5 with TRBJ2-2; maybe TRBD1 (5 bases). The CDR3 spans 14 residues. V dropped 7 bases and J dropped 4 bases, with 13 bases sitting between them. Germline lookup yields CDR1 MNHEY and CDR2 SVGAGI. The DNA of the CDR3 is TGTGCCAGCACACGACAGCCCAGCACCGGGGAGCTGTTTTTT. Protein product: CASTRQPSTGELFF.

This clonotype has at least ten counts. The chain joins TRBV7-2 to TRBJ2-5, with D possibly being TRBD1 (6 bases). This CDR3 is 14 amino acids long. In germline, CDR1 is SGHTA, CDR2 FQGNSA. V was trimmed by 1 base and J by 4 bases, leaving 10 bases between them. The CDR3 reads CASSLDRVRETQYF. In DNA, the CDR3 is TGTGCCAGCAGCTTAGACAGGGTTCGAGAGACCCAGTACTTC.

This clonotype was counted many times. The rearrangement uses TRBV7-3 and TRBJ2-1, with D hard to call. The CDR3 runs to 13 residues. Germline V lookup: CDR1 SGHTA, CDR2 FQGTGA. The V gene lost 0 bases and the J gene lost 4 bases, with 4 bases spanning the gap. The CDR3 is CASSLTGYNEQFF. The DNA of the CDR3 is TGTGCCAGCAGCTTAACCGGATACAATGAGCAGTTCTTC. The variable domain in full, completed from reference TRBV7-3 and TRBJ2-1, reads GAGVSQTPSNKVTEKGKYVELRCDPISGHTALYWYRQSLGQGPEFLIYFQGTGAADDSGLPNDRFFAVRPEGSVSTLKIQRTERGDSAVYLCASSLTGYNEQFFGPGTRLTVL.

The rearrangement uses TRBV29-1 and TRBJ1-2, with D tentatively TRBD1 (6 bases). Per germline, CDR1 SQVTM and CDR2 ANQGSEA. The CDR3 spans 13 residues. Trimming took 7 bases from V and 2 from J, leaving 14 bases between them. The CDR3 spells CSAGGRENYGYTF. The CDR3 DNA sequence: TGCAGCGCCGGGGGCAGGGAGAACTATGGCTACACCTTC.

Comment on this clonotype: A much larger clone sits a single nucleotide away, making a read error possible. The V call is TRBV5-1, the J call TRBJ2-7; D is undetermined. This CDR3 region has 14 residues. Trimming shortened V by 6 bases and J by 2 bases, and 15 bases separated the two germline ends. CDR1 is SGHRS, CDR2 YFSETQ, per germline. CDR3 coding DNA: TGCGCCAGCAACGAAGGACCGTCGCCCTACGAGCAGTACTTC. It yields the protein CASNEGPSPYEQYF.

The rearrangement joins TRBV2 to TRBJ1-5; 7 bases fit TRBD1. From germline, CDR1 is SNHLY and CDR2 FYNNEI. The V and J ends lost 3 bases and 5 bases, in that order; junction bases with no gene match: 1. This CDR3 region has 13 residues. CDR3 amino acids: CASSDQGDQPQHF. CDR3 nucleotides: TGTGCCAGCAGTGACCAGGGGGATCAGCCCCAGCATTTT.

This clonotype was seen only a few times. This rearrangement joins TRBV4-1 to TRBJ1-1; tentative D call: TRBD1 (6 bases). The V end lost 3 bases, the J end lost 2 bases, and 10 bases lay between the germline ends. The CDR3 has 14 residues. Germline loops: CDR1 MGHRA, CDR2 YSYEKL. The CDR3 here is CASSHGQLNTEAFF. For the CDR3, the DNA is TGCGCCAGCAGCCACGGACAGCTTAACACTGAAGCTTTCTTT.

Ten or more counts support this clonotype. This chain uses TRBV6-6 with TRBJ2-7; D call uncertain. CDR3 length: 11 residues. Per the germline V gene, CDR1 is MNHNY and CDR2 is SVGAGI (reference sequence). Trimming took 6 bases from V and 7 from J, leaving 10 bases between them. As DNA, the CDR3 is TGTGCCAGCAGACTCCTCGGGGAGCAGTACTTC. Translation: CASRLLGEQYF.

Comment on this clonotype: A read error may be the cause here, since a much bigger clone is one base away. The genes are TRBV20-1 and TRBJ2-7; TRBD2 is a possible D gene (6 bases). The CDR3 covers 14 residues. Germline assignment: CDR1 DFQATT and CDR2 SNEGSKA (reference sequence). V dropped 3 bases and J dropped 5 bases, with 17 bases sitting between them. The CDR3 nucleotides are TGCAGTGCTAGGCGGGGCAGGATGATCGACGAGCAGTACTTC. Translating gives CSARRGRMIDEQYF.

This clonotype was counted many times. The J gene is TRBJ1-1, the V gene TRBV29-1; TRBD1 is a possible D gene (6 bases). V was shortened by 7 bases and J by 1 base, with 16 bases between the two germline ends. The germline V gene encodes CDR1 SQVTM and CDR2 ANQGSEA. This CDR3 has 14 residues. The CDR3: CSAWGGHRNTEAFF. As DNA, the CDR3 is TGCAGCGCCTGGGGGGGACACCGGAACACTGAAGCTTTCTTT.

This clonotype has at least ten counts. This chain links TRBV12-5 with TRBJ2-7; 7 nucleotides agree with TRBD2. The CDR3 is made up of 15 amino acids. V was clipped by 0 bases and J by 2 bases; unmatched bases: 4. CDR1 is LGHNT and CDR2 is FRNRAP in the germline V gene. CDR3 DNA: TGTGCTAGTGGTTTGGTATTGGGGGGGGCCTACGAGCAGTACTTC. It translates to CASGLVLGGAYEQYF.

In this sample, this clonotype turned up many times. J is TRBJ1-1 and V is TRBV7-3, with D unclear. The CDR3 spans 13 residues. V was cut by 1 base and J by 2 bases, with 5 bases left in between. CDR1 is SGHTA and CDR2 is FQGTGA in the germline V gene. The CDR3 DNA reads as TGTGCCAGCAGCTTAAGCGCAAACACTGAAGCTTTCTTT. This translates into CASSLSANTEAFF.

Turning to this clonotype: A read error may explain this, as a much larger clone is one base away. This CDR3 fails to terminate in the conserved phenylalanine or tryptophan, so it likely reflects a read error. V gene TRBV7-7 combines with J gene TRBJ2-3, with D possibly TRBD1 on 6 matching bases. V lost 5 bases and J lost 4, with 13 bases in between. The CDR3 is 14 residues long. Germline-derived CDR1 and CDR2 are SSHAT and FNYEAQ (reference sequence). The CDR3 DNA sequence: TGTGCCAGCAGCCCCTCAGGGGCTGCAGATACGCAGTATTCT. Protein product: CASSPSGAADTQYS.

This clonotype appeared many times. This rearrangement joins TRBV29-1 to TRBJ2-2; TRBD1 aligns across 7 bases. Germline V gene sequence: CDR1 SQVTM, CDR2 ANQGSEA. This CDR3 comprises 12 residues. J was trimmed by 6 bases and V by 7 bases; bases with no gene match: 5. CDR3 sequence (DNA): TGCAGCGGCACCACAGGGGCCGGGGAGCTGTTTTTT. It translates to CSGTTGAGELFF.

This clonotype has a handful of counts. The chain combines TRBV11-2 with TRBJ2-2, with D perhaps matching TRBD1 or TRBD2 (5 bases each). V dropped 5 bases and J dropped 5 bases, with 27 bases sitting between them. The CDR3 length is 19 residues. The germline V gene has CDR1 SGHAT and CDR2 FQNNGV. The DNA for the CDR3 is TGTGCCAGCAGCCTCCCCCCCGGGGCTGGGGGATGGTTTACCGGGGAGCTGTTTTTT. Protein product: CASSLPPGAGGWFTGELFF.

This clonotype was seen only once. This chain links TRBV10-3 with TRBJ1-5; D not resolved. This CDR3 has 15 residues. Germline V CDR1 and CDR2: ENHRY, SYGVKD. The V end lost 6 bases, the J end lost 0 bases, and 12 bases lay between the germline ends. DNA of the CDR3: TGTGCCATCAGCCAAGACGGTCCTAGCAATCAGCCCCAGCATTTT. Its protein is CAISQDGPSNQPQHF.

This clonotype was picked up a small number of times. This chain links TRBV18 with TRBJ2-3; D tentatively reads TRBD1 or TRBD2 (5 bases each). The CDR3 runs 16 residues. The V and J ends lost 3 bases and 4 bases respectively, with 17 bases between them. CDR1 and CDR2 (germline): KGHSH, LQKENI. The CDR3 region has the DNA TGTGCCAGCTCACCCCTTCCCGGGACCGGCGCAGATACGCAGTATTTT. As protein: CASSPLPGTGADTQYF.

This clonotype was seen repeatedly, ten times or more. The rearrangement links TRBV21-1 to TRBJ1-1; the D call in the table, TRBD1, was not verified against the DNA. TRBV21-1 is given as a pseudogene. This CDR3 is 17 amino acids long. The CDR3 here is CASSKKFGRQGNTEAFF. The CDR3 DNA sequence: TGTGCCAGCAGCAAAAAATTCGGTCGACAGGGAAACACTGAAGCTTTCTTT.

This clonotype has a count of ten or more. This sequence joins TRBV28 and TRBJ2-7, with 10 nucleotides matching TRBD1. Germline assignment: CDR1 MDHEN and CDR2 SYDVKM. The CDR3 is made up of 15 amino acids. V dropped 5 bases and J dropped 3; count of bases not matched to a gene: 7. For the CDR3, the DNA is TGTGCCAGCAGTCTTCAGGGACAGGGGCTCTACGAGCAGTACTTC. Protein: CASSLQGQGLYEQYF.

This clonotype has a handful of counts. The rearrangement joins TRBV12-3 or TRBV12-4 to TRBJ1-5; D is uncertain. The CDR3 has 13 residues. V lost 1 base to trimming and J lost 5 bases, with 6 bases between them. CDR3 DNA sequence: TGTGCCAGCAGTTTAGGCAATTATCAGCCCCAGCATTTT. As protein: CASSLGNYQPQHF.

The chain couples TRBV10-3 to TRBJ1-5; D gene unclear. CDR3 length equals 15 residues. Germline-derived CDR1 and CDR2 are ENHRY and SYGVKD. V was clipped by 0 bases and J by 7 bases, with 13 bases between them. The CDR3 spells CAISESGRQEQPQHF. The CDR3 nucleotides are TGTGCCATCAGTGAGTCGGGCAGGCAGGAACAGCCCCAGCATTTT.